Sequencing of this TCR beta chain was carried out in a study of blood T cell repertoires in COVID-19. Overall study context: The United States, Italy and Spain supplied acute and convalescent COVID-19 samples.

Germline loops: CDR1 SEHNR, CDR2 FQNEAQ (reference sequence). The CDR3 loop spans 16 amino acids. V was pared by 4 bases and J by 1 base, with 16 bases between. TCRdb's table, derived via immunoSEQ multiplex PCR, lists solely in-frame clones and lacks some. There are 150,000 to 250,000 clones in the sample; about four fifths occur only once, and over 6.5% lies in the top ten. Cohort allocation depended upon clinical history that participants reported. Two negative PCRs, clearance, or symptom resolution had been documented for recovered Cohort 3 donors. The table lists this clone with a count of one. This receptor was taken from a middle-aged man who had recovered from COVID-19. The sample consisted of PBMCs or T cells enriched from blood (not recorded which). This chain uses TRBV7-9 with TRBJ1-1; TRBD1 might be the D (6 bases). CDR3 loop: CASSSRDNWRNTEAFF. The CDR3 region has the DNA TGTGCCAGCAGCTCCCGGGACAATTGGCGGAACACTGAAGCTTTCTTT.